A selection of T cell receptor beta chains follows, all from one sample in a study of blood T cell repertoires in COVID-19. Sequencing used immunoSEQ multiplex PCR; TCRdb keeps in-frame clones, though not all of them. The sample carries about 260,000 clones, approximately 89% recorded once. What was sequenced was peripheral blood. These receptors came from a woman aged 70-85 years with COVID-19, enrolled during active disease. The CDR3 runs from the conserved cysteine through the conserved F or W. Fields, in order: D gene, J gene, clone size, V gene, CDR3 protein, CDR3 DNA. D genes are given only for firm matches. The size entry is marked missing in some rows and otherwise reads once, few, many or a size class.

TRBD1	TRBJ1-4	.	TRBV6-5	CASSYRGLSNEKLFF	TGTGCCAGCAGTTACAGGGGGCTGTCTAATGAAAAACTGTTTTTT
TRBD1	TRBJ1-2	.	TRBV19	CASSRPRTGELYGYTF	TGTGCCAGTAGCCGACCTAGGACAGGGGAGCTCTATGGCTACACCTTC
TRBD2	TRBJ2-5	.	TRBV10-3	CAISDGLVGETQYF	TGTGCCATCAGTGATGGACTAGTGGGAGAGACCCAGTACTTC
TRBD1	TRBJ1-2	.	TRBV28	CASSFNSLGQGGGYTF	TGTGCCAGCAGTTTTAATTCTTTGGGACAGGGTGGCGGCTACACCTTC
TRBD2	TRBJ2-7	.	TRBV11-3	CASSLGGSGKFEQYF	TGTGCCAGCAGCTTAGGCGGTAGCGGGAAGTTCGAGCAGTACTTC
.	TRBJ2-7	once	TRBV7-9	CASNGGVAYEQYF	TGTGCCAGCAACGGCGGGGTTGCCTACGAGCAGTACTTC
TRBD2	TRBJ2-7	.	TRBV5-1	CASSRTGTSGSAYEQYF	TGCGCCAGCAGCAGAACCGGGACTAGCGGGAGTGCATACGAGCAGTACTTC
.	TRBJ1-1	.	TRBV6-5	CASCSVWEAFF	TGTGCCAGCTGCAGCGTGTGGGAAGCTTTCTTT
.	TRBJ1-4	.	TRBV28	CASTPVTTNEKLFF	TGTGCCAGCACCCCAGTGACTACTAATGAAAAACTGTTTTTT
TRBD2	TRBJ2-7	few	TRBV4-1	CASRPLYKAGESYEQYF	TGCGCCAGCAGGCCTCTTTACAAAGCGGGAGAATCCTACGAGCAGTACTTC
TRBD1	TRBJ1-3	.	TRBV30	CAWSRTGDSGNTIYF	TGTGCCTGGAGTCGTACAGGGGACTCTGGAAACACCATATATTTT
TRBD1	TRBJ2-7	.	TRBV6-5	CASSRQGSNYEQYF	TGTGCCAGCAGTCGACAGGGTTCAAACTACGAGCAGTACTTC
.	TRBJ2-2	.	TRBV6-2/TRBV6-3	CASSYVIGELFF	TGTGCCAGCAGTTACGTTATAGGGGAGCTGTTTTTT
TRBD1	TRBJ1-2	.	TRBV5-1	CASSPGDRGSHGYTF	TGCGCCAGCAGCCCTGGGGACAGGGGATCCCATGGCTACACCTTC
TRBD1	TRBJ2-1	.	TRBV4-1	CASSQRGQGINEQFF	TGCGCCAGCAGCCAAAGAGGACAGGGAATCAATGAGCAGTTCTTC
TRBD1	TRBJ1-6	once	TRBV28	CASSPGQGANSPLHF	TGTGCCAGCAGTCCGGGACAGGGGGCCAATTCACCCCTCCACTTT
.	TRBJ2-1	.	TRBV25-1	CASSEKGVSSYNEQFF	TGTGCCAGCAGTGAAAAGGGGGTCAGCTCCTACAATGAGCAGTTCTTC
TRBD2	TRBJ2-7	.	TRBV18	CASSRGLAGPYEQYF	TGTGCCAGCTCACGGGGACTAGCGGGACCCTACGAGCAGTACTTC
.	TRBJ2-3	.	TRBV9	CASSVGAGSYTDTQYF	TGTGCCAGCAGCGTAGGAGCAGGATCCTATACAGATACGCAGTATTTT
.	TRBJ1-2	.	TRBV12-1	CASTPGQGWQGYTF	TGTGCCAGCACCCCGGGGCAGGGGTGGCAGGGCTACACCTTC
TRBD1	TRBJ2-3	.	TRBV7-9	CAIQQGNTDTQYF	TGTGCCATCCAACAGGGGAACACAGATACGCAGTATTTT
TRBD1	TRBJ2-2	.	TRBV15	CATSRDRGSGPGELFF	TGTGCCACCAGCAGAGACAGGGGGTCGGGTCCCGGGGAGCTGTTTTTT
.	TRBJ1-1	once	TRBV20-1	CSASLVETEAFF	TGCAGTGCTAGTTTGGTGGAGACTGAAGCTTTCTTT
TRBD2	TRBJ2-5	.	TRBV7-2	CASSKPGTMTGTQYF	TGTGCCAGCAGCAAACCAGGGACTATGACTGGGACCCAGTACTTC
TRBD1	TRBJ1-5	.	TRBV27	CASADLRTGGNQPQHF	TGTGCCAGCGCCGATTTGCGGACAGGGGGGAATCAGCCCCAGCATTTT
.	TRBJ2-3	.	TRBV6-5	CASSPRAGRPDTQYF	TGTGCCAGCAGTCCCAGGGCAGGGCGACCAGATACGCAGTATTTT
TRBD2	TRBJ2-7	.	TRBV5-1	CASRNSGIYYEQYF	TGCGCCAGCAGGAATAGCGGGATATACTACGAGCAGTACTTC
TRBD1	TRBJ2-7	.	TRBV29-1	CSFGTGTGFYEQYF	TGCAGCTTCGGGACCGGGACAGGGTTCTACGAGCAGTACTTC
.	TRBJ2-7	.	TRBV7-9	CASTPQESHSYEQYF	TGTGCCAGCACCCCCCAGGAATCCCACTCCTACGAGCAGTACTTC
.	TRBJ1-2	.	TRBV12-3/TRBV12-4	CASTRRDGYTF	TGTGCCAGCACCCGGCGGGATGGCTACACCTTC
TRBD1	TRBJ2-7	once	TRBV19	CASSPDRGLSGAEQYF	TGTGCCAGTAGTCCAGACAGGGGTCTGAGTGGGGCCGAGCAGTACTTC
TRBD1	TRBJ1-3	.	TRBV28	CAIITGDGNTIYF	TGTGCCATCATAACAGGGGATGGAAACACCATATATTTT
TRBD1	TRBJ1-3	.	TRBV9	CASSSGTGDYGNTIYF	TGTGCCAGCAGCTCCGGGACAGGGGATTATGGAAACACCATATATTTT
.	TRBJ1-2	.	TRBV6-5	CATRGGTPNYGYTF	TGTGCCACCCGAGGTGGGACACCCAACTATGGCTACACCTTC
.	TRBJ1-4	.	TRBV30	CAWSPHATNEKLFF	TGTGCCTGGAGCCCCCATGCAACTAATGAAAAACTGTTTTTT
.	TRBJ1-5	.	TRBV6-1	CASSEISGFGQPQHF	TGTGCCAGCAGTGAAATCTCAGGGTTTGGGCAGCCCCAGCATTTT
.	TRBJ1-2	.	TRBV7-8	CASSHHVGASNYGYTF	TGTGCCAGCAGCCATCACGTTGGGGCCTCTAACTATGGCTACACCTTC
TRBD1	TRBJ1-1	.	TRBV5-1	CASSFSGQANTEAFF	TGCGCCAGCAGCTTCTCGGGACAGGCGAACACTGAAGCTTTCTTT
TRBD1	TRBJ2-7	.	TRBV7-3	CASSSGPGQGGIYEQYF	TGTGCCAGCAGCTCCGGGCCGGGACAGGGGGGGATATACGAGCAGTACTTC
.	TRBJ2-7	.	TRBV4-1	CASSHRLVPNYEQYF	TGCGCCAGCAGCCATAGACTAGTCCCGAACTACGAGCAGTACTTC
.	TRBJ1-6	.	TRBV6-6	CASSFLGDPRGSPLHF	TGTGCCAGCTCCTTTTTAGGGGACCCCCGGGGGTCACCCCTCCACTTT
TRBD1	TRBJ1-2	once	TRBV14	CASSRFGTANYGYTF	TGTGCCAGCAGCCGTTTCGGGACAGCGAACTATGGCTACACCTTC
TRBD2	TRBJ2-1	.	TRBV5-1	CASNLAGKGYNEQFF	TGCGCCAGCAACTTAGCGGGAAAAGGGTACAATGAGCAGTTCTTC
TRBD2	TRBJ2-1	.	TRBV6-4	CASRILAADYNEQFF	TGTGCCAGCAGAATACTAGCGGCTGACTACAATGAGCAGTTCTTC
TRBD1	TRBJ2-7	.	TRBV7-6	CASSLQQGDSYEQYF	TGTGCCAGCAGCTTACAACAGGGGGACTCCTACGAGCAGTACTTC
.	TRBJ2-5	.	TRBV19	CASSIARDRQETQYF	TGTGCCAGTAGTATCGCGCGGGACAGACAAGAGACCCAGTACTTC
.	TRBJ1-4	.	TRBV3-1/TRBV3-2	CASSPQGINEKLFF	TGTGCCAGCAGCCCACAGGGAATTAATGAAAAACTGTTTTTT
.	TRBJ2-2	.	TRBV7-2	CASSFPRVGELFF	TGTGCCAGCAGCTTTCCTCGGGTCGGGGAGCTGTTTTTT
.	TRBJ2-1	.	TRBV18	CASSRGTGSNEQFF	TGTGCCAGCTCGCGGGGGACAGGCAGCAATGAGCAGTTCTTC
.	TRBJ1-2	.	TRBV5-4	CASSQQRTYGYTF	TGTGCCAGCAGCCAACAGCGGACCTATGGCTACACCTTC
TRBD1	TRBJ2-2	.	TRBV5-1	CASSLPGQGATGELFF	TGCGCCAGCAGCCTACCGGGACAGGGGGCGACCGGGGAGCTGTTTTTT
.	TRBJ1-2	.	TRBV28	CASRPDQAGNYGYTF	TGTGCCAGCAGACCCGACCAAGCGGGCAACTATGGCTACACCTTC
TRBD1	TRBJ1-1	.	TRBV7-9	CASSMGQGSTEAFF	TGTGCCAGCAGCATGGGACAGGGCAGCACTGAAGCTTTCTTT
.	TRBJ1-1	.	TRBV15	CATSSRQSATEAFF	TGTGCCACCAGCAGCCGACAGTCTGCGACTGAAGCTTTCTTT
TRBD2	TRBJ2-1	.	TRBV5-1	CASSLGGLGFAYNEQFF	TGCGCCAGCAGCTTGGGAGGACTAGGATTCGCTTACAATGAGCAGTTCTTC
.	TRBJ1-1	.	TRBV28	CASRRQENTEAFF	TGTGCCAGCAGGCGACAGGAGAACACTGAAGCTTTCTTT